These 20 T cell receptor beta chains were all obtained from the same sample, sequenced in a study of T cell responses to AZD1222 COVID-19 vaccine. This table comes from immunoSEQ multiplex PCR, and its TCRdb copy is limited to in-frame clones, with some not included. Of some 140,000 clones listed, 90% are singletons. This specimen was peripheral blood, taken on day 0 of AZD1222 vaccination. The receptor source for this set is an adult in good health.

V is TRBV18 and J is TRBJ1-5; a possible D gene is TRBD1 (5 bases). V was cut by 0 bases and J by 0 bases, with 12 bases left in between. The CDR3 loop spans 17 amino acids. Germline CDR1 KGHSH, CDR2 LQKENI. CDR3 DNA: TGTGCCAGCTCACCACCCGATTTTGGGGCTAGCAATCAGCCCCAGCATTTT. Translating gives CASSPPDFGASNQPQHF. Based on the CDR3 plus reference TRBV18 and TRBJ1-5, the full variable domain is NAGVMQNPRHLVRRRGQEARLRCSPMKGHSHVYWYRQLPEEGLKFMVYLQKENIIDESGMPKERFSAEFPKEGPSILRIQQVVRGDSAAYFCASSPPDFGASNQPQHFGDGTRLSIL.

The chain links TRBV28 to TRBJ1-2, with D perhaps TRBD1 (5 bases). The length of the CDR3 is 14 residues. The ends were cut back, 3 bases at V and 3 bases at J, with 11 bases in the middle. CDR1 MDHEN and CDR2 SYDVKM come from the germline V gene. CDR3 sequence: CASSFQGKDYGYTF. In DNA, the CDR3 is TGTGCCAGCAGTTTCCAGGGTAAAGACTATGGCTACACCTTC.

This clone has just one count. The chain carries TRBV21-1 and TRBJ1-5. TRBV21-1 is labeled a pseudogene. There are 9 residues in the CDR3. CDR3 nucleotide sequence: TGTGCCAGCCCCCAGCCCCAGCATTTT. Translating it yields CASPQPQHF.

This chain connects TRBV11-3 to TRBJ2-1, with TRBD2 as a possible D gene (7 bases). Germline CDR1 is SGHNT and CDR2 is YENEEA. The CDR3 is made up of 11 amino acids. V lost 1 base to trimming and J lost 15 bases, with 10 bases between them. As DNA, the CDR3 is TGTGCCAGCAGCTTAGGGGGGGGCTGGTTCTTC. Its translation: CASSLGGGWFF.

The CDR3 loop reads CASRPRGGSSNEKLFF. The CDR3 coding sequence is TGTGCCAGCAGGCCCCGGGGGGGCTCATCTAATGAAAAACTGTTTTTT. This chain connects TRBV7-8 to TRBJ1-4; a weak D match, TRBD1 (6 bases). Between the trimmed V and J ends, which lost 6 bases and 3 bases, there was a span of 17 bases. The CDR3 is 16 residues long. Germline values: CDR1 SGHVS, CDR2 FQNEAQ.

CDR3 DNA sequence: TGCGCCAGCAGCTTAGGGACTAGCGGAAATGAGCAGTTCTTC. Translation gives CASSLGTSGNEQFF. The rearrangement uses TRBV5-1 and TRBJ2-1; TRBD2 aligns across 11 bases. The germline V gene has CDR1 SGHRS and CDR2 YFSETQ. Germline trimming cut 2 bases from V and 7 bases from J; bases unmatched to any gene: 2. This CDR3 region has 14 residues.

This clone occurred once. The chain links TRBV5-4 to TRBJ1-1; 9 nucleotides match TRBD1. This CDR3 contains 17 residues. Germline V gene lookup returns CDR1 SGHNT and CDR2 YYREEE (reference sequence). The V segment lost 6 bases and the J segment 4 bases; nucleotides outside the gene matches: 16. This CDR3 reads CASNHWDRVMSGTEAFF. In nucleotides, the CDR3 is TGTGCCAGCAACCATTGGGACAGGGTGATGTCAGGCACTGAAGCTTTCTTT.

The chain couples TRBV10-3 to TRBJ1-2, with D tentatively TRBD1 (5 bases). CDR1 and CDR2 from the germline V gene are ENHRY and SYGVKD. V shed 2 bases and J shed 3 bases, with 10 bases lying between them. The CDR3 is 14 residues long. The CDR3 nucleotides are TGTGCCATCAGTGAGGGGAGGGGTGACTATGGCTACACCTTC. Amino acid sequence: CAISEGRGDYGYTF.

This clone was picked up one time. This rearrangement joins TRBV18 to TRBJ1-1, with 12 positions matching TRBD1. Germline loops: CDR1 KGHSH, CDR2 LQKENI. The CDR3 is 14 residues long. The trim removed 5 bases at V and 7 bases at J, leaving 5 bases unmatched. CDR3 bases: TGTGCCAGCTCAGCCGGGACAGGGGGCGATGAAGCTTTCTTT. Its protein product is CASSAGTGGDEAFF.

The gene calls are TRBV6-5 and TRBJ1-2, with 7 nucleotides matching TRBD1. The CDR3 loop spans 15 amino acids. Trimming cost V 6 bases and J 8 bases; bases outside gene matches: 15. In germline, CDR1 is MNHEY, CDR2 SVGAGI. The chain's CDR3 is CASRPGRQGSVGYTF. In DNA form, the CDR3 reads TGTGCCAGCAGACCCGGGAGACAGGGATCGGTAGGCTACACCTTC.

The chain employs TRBV5-6 and TRBJ2-7; possible D gene TRBD2, 7 bases. Trimming stripped 0 bases from V and 6 bases from J, with 16 bases between. CDR3 length: 15 residues. Germline CDR1 and CDR2: SGHDT and YYEEEE. In DNA form, the CDR3 reads TGTGCCAGCAGCTTGGCCGGGGGCGCGGGGGCCGAGCAGTACTTC. It encodes CASSLAGGAGAEQYF.

The rearrangement joins TRBV4-2 to TRBJ2-7; D is ambiguous. From germline, CDR1 is LGHNA and CDR2 YNFKEQ. Deletions cut 3 bases from V and 2 bases from J, with 8 bases between. The CDR3 covers 13 residues. In DNA, the CDR3 is TGTGCCAGCAGCCAGGCGCGCGCCTACGAGCAGTACTTC. Its translation is CASSQARAYEQYF.

V and J are TRBV18 and TRBJ1-6; the match to TRBD1 covers 7 bases. CDR3 length: 18 amino acids. The ends lost 4 bases at V and 8 bases at J; junction bases unmatched: 17. The V gene's germline CDR1 is KGHSH and CDR2 LQKENI. In DNA, the CDR3 is TGTGCCAGCTCACAAGGAACAAGACAGGGCGGCTTTGATTCACCCCTCCACTTT. This codes for CASSQGTRQGGFDSPLHF.

This clone was seen a handful of times. The V and J genes are TRBV25-1 and TRBJ1-5, with D possibly TRBD1 on 5 matching bases. In germline, CDR1 is MGHDK, CDR2 SYGVNS. The germline V and J ends were trimmed by 4 bases and 3 bases, with 13 bases remaining between them. The CDR3 is 15 amino acids. The CDR3 DNA reads TGTGCCAGCAGTGGAAGGGACGGCCTCAATCAGCCCCAGCATTTT. Translated, it gives CASSGRDGLNQPQHF.

The J gene is TRBJ1-3, the V gene TRBV9; D is possibly TRBD1 (5 bases). In germline, CDR1 is SGDLS, CDR2 YYNGEE. The CDR3 contains 13 residues. Trimming stripped 3 bases from V and 4 bases from J, with 8 bases between. CDR3 DNA: TGTGCCAGCAGCGCGAGGGGAGGAAACACCATATATTTT. This codes for CASSARGGNTIYF.

The chain is built from TRBV7-3 and TRBJ1-6, with TRBD1 as a possible D gene (5 bases). CDR1 SGHTA and CDR2 FQGTGA come from the germline V gene. The CDR3 is made up of 15 amino acids. The germline V and J ends were trimmed by 6 bases and 7 bases, with 16 bases remaining between them. For the CDR3, the DNA is TGTGCCAGCAGTCCCCTTGGGGGGACCAATTCACCCCTCCACTTT. Its translation is CASSPLGGTNSPLHF.

The chain uses TRBV6-5 and TRBJ1-2; the D is unclear. With 2 bases removed from V and 2 bases from J, the gap between germline ends came to 6 bases. Germline V gives CDR1 MNHEY, CDR2 SVGAGI. This CDR3 spans 13 amino acids. For the CDR3, the DNA is TGTGCCAGCAGTTACAACATCAACTATGGCTACACCTTC. As protein: CASSYNINYGYTF.

The V gene is TRBV28, the J gene TRBJ1-6; D is ambiguous. This CDR3 contains 13 residues. V was clipped by 10 bases and J by 8 bases, with 15 bases between them. Germline loops: CDR1 MDHEN, CDR2 SYDVKM. CDR3 sequence: CAIGPNGDSPLHF. The CDR3 DNA sequence: TGTGCCATAGGGCCTAATGGGGATTCACCCCTCCACTTT.

The V call is TRBV2, the J call TRBJ1-6; D gene ambiguous. The CDR3 consists of 14 residues. The germline gives CDR1 SNHLY, CDR2 FYNNEI. V was cut by 0 bases and J by 5 bases, with 5 bases left in between. The CDR3 is CASSEAGDNSPLHF. The CDR3 region has the DNA TGTGCCAGCAGTGAAGCGGGCGATAATTCACCCCTCCACTTT.

V and J are TRBV2 and TRBJ2-7, with 8 bases identical to TRBD1. V gave up 10 bases and J gave up 2 bases; unmatched junction bases: 10. In germline, CDR1 is SNHLY, CDR2 FYNNEI. The CDR3 runs to 14 residues. The CDR3 here is CATRGGTGTYEQYF. CDR3 bases: TGTGCCACCAGAGGTGGGACAGGAACCTACGAGCAGTACTTC.